A selection of T cell receptor beta chains follows, all from one sample in a study of blood T cell repertoires in COVID-19. Clones were read by immunoSEQ multiplex PCR, and TCRdb kept only the in-frame ones, dropping some. The data hold fewer than 400,000 clones, with roughly 90% observed a single time. The specimen was PBMCs or T cells enriched from blood (not recorded which). The receptors stem from a woman aged 30 to 39 who had recovered from COVID-19. Each CDR3 is given without its conserved first and last residue.

J,V,CDR3
TRBJ1-1,TRBV28,ASSLNGHLTNTEAF
TRBJ1-2,TRBV19,ASGTLNRGYGYT
TRBJ1-1,TRBV7-9,ASSSSGDSTF
TRBJ2-7,TRBV19,ASGTFGEQY
TRBJ2-1,TRBV7-9,ASSSHELAGGPGEQF
TRBJ2-1,TRBV27,ASGPAGLAGNEQF
TRBJ1-1,TRBV2,ASSAFGGDTEAF
TRBJ2-3,TRBV13,ASSSGQGGTDTQY
TRBJ1-1,TRBV11-3,ASSHLGLGTEAF
TRBJ2-2,TRBV7-2,ASSIYRGLTGELF
TRBJ2-7,TRBV19,ASSPSLLTGTYEQY
TRBJ2-5,TRBV28,ASSYSAGGQTQY
TRBJ2-5,TRBV28,ASSFGQSQETQY
TRBJ1-2,TRBV24-1,ATSEPLGHYT
TRBJ1-1,TRBV27,ASSLSLQVNTEAF
TRBJ2-1,TRBV9,ASSVGDNEQF
TRBJ1-2,TRBV12-3/TRBV12-4,ASSPSQNYGYT
TRBJ1-1,TRBV19,ASRPGHSGGIEAF
TRBJ1-3,TRBV28,ASSGQGEGNTIY
TRBJ1-1,TRBV18,ASSPRENTEAF
TRBJ2-7,TRBV7-9,ASSPGRGEQY
TRBJ1-2,TRBV7-2,ASRGTGDGYT
TRBJ1-4,TRBV25-1,ASSGSGTASAKGEKLF
TRBJ2-1,TRBV19,ASSGRAYEQF
TRBJ2-7,TRBV3-1/TRBV3-2,ASSQEGGSYEQY
TRBJ1-5,TRBV2,ASRAGTAPYQPQH
TRBJ1-2,TRBV9,ASSVDAGIGSGYT
TRBJ2-3,TRBV11-2,ASSLYRVWVPTDTQY
TRBJ1-6,TRBV7-2,ASSSGNSPLH
TRBJ2-1,TRBV28,ASSLRVLNEQF
TRBJ2-1,TRBV27,ASSPTPQGYEQF
TRBJ1-6,TRBV2,ASSLRQGSNSPLH
TRBJ1-2,TRBV28,ASSPGVYGYT
TRBJ1-2,TRBV9,ASSAGQGNYGYT
TRBJ2-1,TRBV11-3,ASSLGRRGENEQF
TRBJ1-3,TRBV6-5,ASSRSGVSGNTIY
TRBJ2-2,TRBV28,ASSSGGNTGELF
TRBJ2-7,TRBV28,ATFGISGSNEQY
TRBJ1-1,TRBV3-1/TRBV3-2,ASSLSTWGTAEAF